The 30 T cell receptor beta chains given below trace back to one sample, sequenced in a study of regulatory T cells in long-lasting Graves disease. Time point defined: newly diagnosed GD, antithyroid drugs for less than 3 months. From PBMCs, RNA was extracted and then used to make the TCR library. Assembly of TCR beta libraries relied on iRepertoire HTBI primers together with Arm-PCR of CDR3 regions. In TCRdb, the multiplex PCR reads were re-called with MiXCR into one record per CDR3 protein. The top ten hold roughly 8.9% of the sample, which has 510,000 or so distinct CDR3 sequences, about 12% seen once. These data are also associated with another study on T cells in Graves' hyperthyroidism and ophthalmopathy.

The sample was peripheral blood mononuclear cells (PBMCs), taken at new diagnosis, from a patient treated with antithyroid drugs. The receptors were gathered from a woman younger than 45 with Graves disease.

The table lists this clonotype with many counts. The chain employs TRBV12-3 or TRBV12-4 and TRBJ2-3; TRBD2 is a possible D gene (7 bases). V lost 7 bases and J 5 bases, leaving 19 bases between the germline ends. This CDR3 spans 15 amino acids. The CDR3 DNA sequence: TGTGCCAGCACTCCCACGGGGGGCGGCGAAGATACGCAGTATTTT. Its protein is CASTPTGGGEDTQYF.

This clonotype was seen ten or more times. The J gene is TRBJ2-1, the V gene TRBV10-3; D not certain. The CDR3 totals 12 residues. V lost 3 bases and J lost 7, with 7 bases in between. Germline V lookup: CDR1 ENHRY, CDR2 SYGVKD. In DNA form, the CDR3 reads TGTGCCATCAGTGAATTTCAGAATGAGCAGTTCTTC. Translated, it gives CAISEFQNEQFF.

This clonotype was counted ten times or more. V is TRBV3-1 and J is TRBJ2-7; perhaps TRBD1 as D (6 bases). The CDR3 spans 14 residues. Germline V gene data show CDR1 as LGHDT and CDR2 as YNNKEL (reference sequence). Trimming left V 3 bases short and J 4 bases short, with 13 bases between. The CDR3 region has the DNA TGTGCCAGCAGCCAGCACAGGGATGCATACGAGCAGTACTTC. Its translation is CASSQHRDAYEQYF.

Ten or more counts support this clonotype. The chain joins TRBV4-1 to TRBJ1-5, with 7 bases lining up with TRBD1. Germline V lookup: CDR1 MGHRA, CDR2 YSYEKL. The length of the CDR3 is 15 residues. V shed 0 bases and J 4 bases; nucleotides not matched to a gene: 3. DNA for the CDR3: TGCGCCAGCAGCCAAGAAGACAGGGTAAATCAGCCCCAGCATTTT. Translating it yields CASSQEDRVNQPQHF.

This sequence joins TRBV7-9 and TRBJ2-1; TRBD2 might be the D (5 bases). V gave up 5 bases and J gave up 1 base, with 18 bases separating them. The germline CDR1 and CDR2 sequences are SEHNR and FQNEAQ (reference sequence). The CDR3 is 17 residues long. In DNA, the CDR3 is TGTGCCAGCAGCCGCAACCTCGGGGTCTGGTCCTACAATGAGCAGTTCTTC. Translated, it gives CASSRNLGVWSYNEQFF.

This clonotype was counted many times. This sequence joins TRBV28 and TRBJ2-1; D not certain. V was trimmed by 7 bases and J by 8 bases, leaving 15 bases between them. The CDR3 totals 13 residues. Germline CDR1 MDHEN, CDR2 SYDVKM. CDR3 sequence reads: CASTPTVLDEQFF. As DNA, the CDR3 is TGTGCCAGCACCCCGACTGTTTTGGATGAGCAGTTCTTC.

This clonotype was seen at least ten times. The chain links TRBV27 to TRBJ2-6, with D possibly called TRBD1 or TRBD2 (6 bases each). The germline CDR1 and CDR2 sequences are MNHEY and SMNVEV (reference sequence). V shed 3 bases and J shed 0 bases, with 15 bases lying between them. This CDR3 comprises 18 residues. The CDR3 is CASSFGRGPSSGANVLTF. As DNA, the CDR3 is TGTGCCAGCAGTTTCGGTCGGGGGCCCAGCTCTGGGGCCAACGTCCTGACTTTC.

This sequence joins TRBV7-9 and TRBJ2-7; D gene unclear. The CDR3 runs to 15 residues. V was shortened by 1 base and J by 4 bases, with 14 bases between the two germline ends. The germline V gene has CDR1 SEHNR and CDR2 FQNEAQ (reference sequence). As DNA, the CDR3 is TGTGCCAGCAGCTTAGACGGTGGCAACCCATACGAGCAGTACTTC. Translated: CASSLDGGNPYEQYF.

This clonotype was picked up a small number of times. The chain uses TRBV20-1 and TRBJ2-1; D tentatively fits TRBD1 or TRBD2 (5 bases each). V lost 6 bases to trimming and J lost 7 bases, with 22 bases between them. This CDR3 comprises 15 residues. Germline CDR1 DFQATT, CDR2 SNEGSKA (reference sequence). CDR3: CSAPSIGTRPNEQFF. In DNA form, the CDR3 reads TGCAGTGCCCCTAGTATCGGGACCCGGCCAAATGAGCAGTTCTTC.

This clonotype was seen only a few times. Here the CDR3 reads CASSQESGISTGELFF. CDR3 in DNA: TGTGCCAGCAGCCAAGAGTCGGGGATTTCCACCGGGGAGCTGTTTTTT. The V gene is TRBV14, the J gene TRBJ2-2; possibly TRBD2 for D (5 bases). There are 16 residues in the CDR3. Trimming removed 0 bases at V and 4 bases at J, with 12 bases between. Looked up from germline, CDR1 is SGHDN and CDR2 is FVKESK.

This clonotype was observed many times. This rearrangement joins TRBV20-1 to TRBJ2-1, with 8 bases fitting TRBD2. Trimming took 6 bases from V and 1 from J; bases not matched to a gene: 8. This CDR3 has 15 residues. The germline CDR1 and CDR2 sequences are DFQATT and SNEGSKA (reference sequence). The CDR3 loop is CSATGGMPSYNEQFF. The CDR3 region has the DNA TGCAGTGCAACGGGGGGGATGCCTTCCTACAATGAGCAGTTCTTC.

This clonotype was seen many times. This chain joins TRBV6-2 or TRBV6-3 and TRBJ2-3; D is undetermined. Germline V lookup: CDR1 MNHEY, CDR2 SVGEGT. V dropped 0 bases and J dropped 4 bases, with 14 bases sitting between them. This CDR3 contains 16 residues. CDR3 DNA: TGTGCCAGCAGTTACTCTCCTGCCCAACTGGCAGATACGCAGTATTTT. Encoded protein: CASSYSPAQLADTQYF.

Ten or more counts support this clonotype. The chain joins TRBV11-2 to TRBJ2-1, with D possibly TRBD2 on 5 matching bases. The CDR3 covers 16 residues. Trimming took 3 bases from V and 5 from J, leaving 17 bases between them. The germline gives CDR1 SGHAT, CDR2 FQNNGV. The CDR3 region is CASSFPALALDNEQFF. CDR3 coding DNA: TGTGCCAGCAGCTTCCCAGCGCTAGCTCTCGACAATGAGCAGTTCTTC.

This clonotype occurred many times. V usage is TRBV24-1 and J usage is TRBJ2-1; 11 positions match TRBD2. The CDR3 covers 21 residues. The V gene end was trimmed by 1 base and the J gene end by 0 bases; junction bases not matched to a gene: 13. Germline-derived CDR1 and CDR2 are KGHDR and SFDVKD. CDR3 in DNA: TGTGCCACCAGTGATTTTACCGGGACTAGCGGTTCTCACAGCTCCTACAATGAGCAGTTCTTC. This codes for CATSDFTGTSGSHSSYNEQFF.

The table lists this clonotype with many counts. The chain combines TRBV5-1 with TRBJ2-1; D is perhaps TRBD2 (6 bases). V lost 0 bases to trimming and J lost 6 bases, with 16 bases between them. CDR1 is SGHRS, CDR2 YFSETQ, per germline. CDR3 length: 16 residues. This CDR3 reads CASSLDVGGFGNEQFF. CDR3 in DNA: TGCGCCAGCAGCTTGGATGTGGGAGGCTTCGGCAATGAGCAGTTCTTC.

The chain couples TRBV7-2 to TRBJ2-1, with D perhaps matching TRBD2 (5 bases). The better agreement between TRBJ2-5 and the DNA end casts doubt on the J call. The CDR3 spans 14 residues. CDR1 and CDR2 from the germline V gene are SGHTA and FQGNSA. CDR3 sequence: CASSLARVKETQYF. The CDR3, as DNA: TGTGCCAGCAGCTTAGCGCGGGTAAAAGAGACCCAGTACTTC.

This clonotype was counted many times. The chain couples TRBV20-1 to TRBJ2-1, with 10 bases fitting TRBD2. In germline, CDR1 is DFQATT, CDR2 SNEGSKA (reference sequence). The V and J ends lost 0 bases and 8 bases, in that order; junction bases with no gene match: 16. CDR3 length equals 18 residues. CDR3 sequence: CSARDRFPVSGRIDEQFF. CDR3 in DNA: TGCAGTGCTAGAGATCGGTTCCCGGTTAGCGGGAGGATCGATGAGCAGTTCTTC.

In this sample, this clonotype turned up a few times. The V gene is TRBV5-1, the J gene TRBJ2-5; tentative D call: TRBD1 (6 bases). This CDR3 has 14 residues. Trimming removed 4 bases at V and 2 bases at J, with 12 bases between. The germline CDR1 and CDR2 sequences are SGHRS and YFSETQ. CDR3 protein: CASSTRQAQETQYF. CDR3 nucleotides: TGCGCCAGCAGCACTCGACAGGCGCAAGAGACCCAGTACTTC. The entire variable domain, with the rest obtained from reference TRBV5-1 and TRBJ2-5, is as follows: KAGVTQTPRYLIKTRGQQVTLSCSPISGHRSVSWYQQTPGQGLQFLFEYFSETQRNKGNFPGRFSGRQFSNSRSEMNVSTLELGDSALYLCASSTRQAQETQYFGPGTRLLVL.

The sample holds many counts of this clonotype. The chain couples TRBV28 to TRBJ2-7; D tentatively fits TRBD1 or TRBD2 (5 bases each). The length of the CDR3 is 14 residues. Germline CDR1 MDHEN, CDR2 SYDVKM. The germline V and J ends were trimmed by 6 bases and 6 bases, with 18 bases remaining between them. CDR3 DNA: TGTGCCAGCAGGGGAGCCTTGGGGCCAACCGAGCAGTACTTC. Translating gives CASRGALGPTEQYF.

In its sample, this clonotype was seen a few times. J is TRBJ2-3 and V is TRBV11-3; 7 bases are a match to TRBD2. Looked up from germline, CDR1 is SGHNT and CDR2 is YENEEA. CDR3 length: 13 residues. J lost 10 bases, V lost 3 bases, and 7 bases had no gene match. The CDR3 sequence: CASSLWGGTAQYF. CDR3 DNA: TGTGCCAGCAGCTTGTGGGGGGGGACGGCGCAGTATTTT.

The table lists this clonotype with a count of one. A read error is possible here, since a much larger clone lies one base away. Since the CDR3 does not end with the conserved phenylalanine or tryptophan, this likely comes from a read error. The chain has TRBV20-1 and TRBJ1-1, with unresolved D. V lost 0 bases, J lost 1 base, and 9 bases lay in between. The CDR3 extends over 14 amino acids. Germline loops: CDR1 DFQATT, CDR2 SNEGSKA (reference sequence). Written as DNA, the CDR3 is TGCAGTGCTAGAGATCTCAAGGAGAACACTGAAGCTTTCCTT. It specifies CSARDLKENTEAFL.

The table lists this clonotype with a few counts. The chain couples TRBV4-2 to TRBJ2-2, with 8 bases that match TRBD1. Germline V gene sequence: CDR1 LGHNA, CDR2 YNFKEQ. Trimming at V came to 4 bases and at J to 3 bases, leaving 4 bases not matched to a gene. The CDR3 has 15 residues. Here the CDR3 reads CASSLDRGYTGELFF. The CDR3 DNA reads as TGTGCCAGCAGCCTCGACAGGGGTTACACCGGGGAGCTGTTTTTT.

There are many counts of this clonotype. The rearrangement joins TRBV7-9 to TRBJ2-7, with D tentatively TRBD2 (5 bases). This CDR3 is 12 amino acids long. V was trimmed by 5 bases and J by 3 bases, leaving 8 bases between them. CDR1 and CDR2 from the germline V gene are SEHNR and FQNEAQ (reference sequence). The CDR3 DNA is TGTGCCAGCAGCCTACGGGACTACGAGCAGTACTTC. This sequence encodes CASSLRDYEQYF.

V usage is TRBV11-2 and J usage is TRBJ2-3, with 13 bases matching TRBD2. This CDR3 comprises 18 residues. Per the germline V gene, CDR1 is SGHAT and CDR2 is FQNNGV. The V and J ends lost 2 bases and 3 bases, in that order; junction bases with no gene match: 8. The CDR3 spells CASSLWGGLAGLTDTQYF. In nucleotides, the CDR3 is TGTGCCAGCAGCTTATGGGGGGGACTAGCGGGACTGACAGATACGCAGTATTTT.

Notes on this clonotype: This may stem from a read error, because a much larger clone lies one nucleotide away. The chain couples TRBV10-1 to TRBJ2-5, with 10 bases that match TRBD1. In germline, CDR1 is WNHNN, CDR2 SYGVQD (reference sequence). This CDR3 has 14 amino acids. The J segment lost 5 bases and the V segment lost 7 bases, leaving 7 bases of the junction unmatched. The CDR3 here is CASILRGQGETQYF. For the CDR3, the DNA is TGCGCCAGCATCCTAAGGGGACAGGGGGAGACCCAGTACTTC.

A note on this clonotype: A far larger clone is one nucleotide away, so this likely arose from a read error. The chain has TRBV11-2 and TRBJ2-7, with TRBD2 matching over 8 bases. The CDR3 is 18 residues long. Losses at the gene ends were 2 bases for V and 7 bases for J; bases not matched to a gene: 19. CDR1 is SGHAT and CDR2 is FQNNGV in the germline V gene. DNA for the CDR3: TGTGCCAGCAGCTTATCCCCCAGGGTAGCGGGGCTCTACAATGAGCAGTACTTC. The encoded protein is CASSLSPRVAGLYNEQYF.

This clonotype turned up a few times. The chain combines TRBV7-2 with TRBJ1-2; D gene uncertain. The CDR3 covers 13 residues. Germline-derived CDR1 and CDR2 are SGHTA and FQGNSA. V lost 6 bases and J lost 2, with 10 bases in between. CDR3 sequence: CASSFTTNYGYTF. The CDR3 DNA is TGTGCCAGCAGTTTCACTACGAACTATGGCTACACCTTC. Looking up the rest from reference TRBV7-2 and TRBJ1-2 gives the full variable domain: GAGVSQSPSNKVTEKGKDVELRCDPISGHTALYWYRQSLGQGLEFLIYFQGNSAPDKSGLPSDRFSAERTGGSVSTLTIQRTQQEDSAVYLCASSFTTNYGYTFGSGTRLTVV.

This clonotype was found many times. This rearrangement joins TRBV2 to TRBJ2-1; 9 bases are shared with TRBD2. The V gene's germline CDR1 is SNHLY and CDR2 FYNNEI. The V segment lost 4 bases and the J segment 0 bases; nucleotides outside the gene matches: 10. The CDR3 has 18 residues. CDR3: CASSAGTSPSGSYNEQFF. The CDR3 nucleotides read TGTGCCAGCAGTGCCGGGACTAGCCCATCCGGCTCCTACAATGAGCAGTTCTTC.

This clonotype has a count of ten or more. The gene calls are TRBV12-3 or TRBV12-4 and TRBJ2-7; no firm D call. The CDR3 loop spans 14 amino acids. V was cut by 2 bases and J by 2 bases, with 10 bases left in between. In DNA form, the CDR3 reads TGTGCCAGCAGTTTATCTGGGGTCCCCTACGAGCAGTACTTC. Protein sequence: CASSLSGVPYEQYF.

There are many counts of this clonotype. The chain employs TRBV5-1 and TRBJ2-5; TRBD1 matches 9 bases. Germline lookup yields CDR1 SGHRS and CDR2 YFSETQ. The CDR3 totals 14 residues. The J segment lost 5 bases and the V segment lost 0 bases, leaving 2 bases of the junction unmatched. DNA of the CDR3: TGCGCCAGCAGCTTGGGGACAGGGGTCGAGACCCAGTACTTC. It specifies CASSLGTGVETQYF.